These 6 T cell receptor beta chains share one sample of origin, sequenced in a study of T cells after yellow fever vaccination. TCRdb passed the 5' RACE reads through MiXCR, listing each CDR3 protein once. The sample consists of fewer than 500,000 distinct CDR3 sequences, roughly a sixth of them appearing once. The sample was PBMCs, taken before the yellow fever booster vaccination. These receptors originate from a man aged 18 to 30 who received the YFV17D yellow fever vaccine.

This clonotype was seen a few times. V usage is TRBV5-1 and J usage is TRBJ2-2; D possibly uses TRBD1 or TRBD2 (5 bases each). V was clipped by 2 bases and J by 9 bases, with 14 bases between them. Germline CDR1 SGHRS, CDR2 YFSETQ. The CDR3 is 14 residues long. CDR3 region: CASSLRDPGRELFF. CDR3 nucleotides: TGCGCCAGCAGCTTAAGGGACCCTGGGCGGGAGCTGTTTTTT. Full variable domain (remainder filled in from reference TRBV5-1 and TRBJ2-2): KAGVTQTPRYLIKTRGQQVTLSCSPISGHRSVSWYQQTPGQGLQFLFEYFSETQRNKGNFPGRFSGRQFSNSRSEMNVSTLELGDSALYLCASSLRDPGRELFFGEGSRLTVL.

At least ten counts were recorded for this clonotype. The chain employs TRBV5-1 and TRBJ2-3; 14 positions match TRBD2. The CDR3 length is 13 residues. The V gene's germline CDR1 is SGHRS and CDR2 YFSETQ. V gave up 3 bases and J gave up 12 bases; unmatched junction bases: 3. The CDR3, as DNA: TGCGCCAGCAGCTATGGACTAGCGGGGGGCCAGTATTTT. Amino acids: CASSYGLAGGQYF. The whole variable domain, remainder taken from reference TRBV5-1 and TRBJ2-3, is KAGVTQTPRYLIKTRGQQVTLSCSPISGHRSVSWYQQTPGQGLQFLFEYFSETQRNKGNFPGRFSGRQFSNSRSEMNVSTLELGDSALYLCASSYGLAGGQYFGPGTRLTVL.

This clonotype turned up a few times. The chain employs TRBV5-3 and TRBJ2-5; the match to TRBD1 covers 7 bases. TRBV5-3 is an open reading frame whose function is uncertain. This CDR3 spans 17 amino acids. With 3 bases clipped from V and 9 bases from J, the junction kept 20 bases outside the gene matches. The CDR3 region is CARSSPKVRGHKRPQYF. CDR3 sequence (DNA): TGTGCCAGAAGCTCCCCAAAGGTGAGGGGGCACAAGAGACCCCAGTACTTC.

This chain uses TRBV9 with TRBJ1-4, with D perhaps matching TRBD1 (5 bases). Germline-derived CDR1 and CDR2 are SGDLS and YYNGEE. The CDR3 has 14 residues. Trimming removed 4 bases at V and 4 bases at J, with 11 bases between. The CDR3 DNA sequence: TGTGCCAGCAGCAGGGGCCAGGGTAATGAAAAACTGTTTTTT. Its protein is CASSRGQGNEKLFF.

This clonotype was observed a handful of times. The J gene is TRBJ2-2, the V gene TRBV15, with D possibly TRBD1 on 6 matching bases. CDR1 is LNHNV, CDR2 YYDKDF, per germline (reference sequence). Trimming took off 5 bases at V and 0 bases at J, with 10 bases between the two ends. CDR3 size: 15 residues. As DNA, the CDR3 is TGTGCCACCAGCCCCGACAGGCCGAACACCGGGGAGCTGTTTTTT. Translation: CATSPDRPNTGELFF.

This clonotype was observed a few times. This rearrangement joins TRBV7-9 to TRBJ1-1; perhaps TRBD1 as D (5 bases). Germline lookup yields CDR1 SEHNR and CDR2 FQNEAQ (reference sequence). V dropped 6 bases and J dropped 11 bases, with 16 bases sitting between them. The CDR3 is made up of 12 amino acids. The CDR3 spells CASRGQGWFAFF. DNA for the CDR3: TGTGCCAGCAGGGGCCAGGGTTGGTTCGCTTTCTTT.